This T cell receptor beta chain was recorded in a study of identical twins. A single record per CDR3 protein comes from TCRdb applying MiXCR to the 5' RACE reads. The sample carries more than 400,000 distinct CDR3 sequences, around 15% recorded once. This clonotype turned up a few times. The CDR3 loop spans 14 amino acids. The V gene lost 0 bases and the J gene lost 3 bases, with 12 bases spanning the gap. The V gene's germline CDR1 is DFQATT and CDR2 SNEGSKA (reference sequence). These data are also associated with another study on yellow fever vaccine responses in identical twins.

The rearrangement joins TRBV20-1 to TRBJ2-7; D is tentatively TRBD1 or TRBD2 (5 bases each). The sample taken for sequencing was CD4+ T cells sorted from blood. This clonotype originated in a woman between 18 and 29 years old in good health. The CDR3 reads CSARDRGRFYEQYF. CDR3 DNA sequence: TGCAGTGCTAGAGATCGGGGACGGTTCTACGAGCAGTACTTC.